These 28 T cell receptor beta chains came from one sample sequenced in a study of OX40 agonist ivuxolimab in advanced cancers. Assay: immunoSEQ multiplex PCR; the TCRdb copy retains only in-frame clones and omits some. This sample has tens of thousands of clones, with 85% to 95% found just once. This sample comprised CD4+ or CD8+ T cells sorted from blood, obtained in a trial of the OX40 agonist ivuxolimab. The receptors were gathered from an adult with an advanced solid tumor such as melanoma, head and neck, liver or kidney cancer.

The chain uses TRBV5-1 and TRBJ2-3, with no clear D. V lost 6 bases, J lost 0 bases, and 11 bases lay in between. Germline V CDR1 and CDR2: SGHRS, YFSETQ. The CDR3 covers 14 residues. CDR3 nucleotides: TGCGCCAGCAAGGACGGGCATAGCACAGATACGCAGTATTTT. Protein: CASKDGHSTDTQYF.

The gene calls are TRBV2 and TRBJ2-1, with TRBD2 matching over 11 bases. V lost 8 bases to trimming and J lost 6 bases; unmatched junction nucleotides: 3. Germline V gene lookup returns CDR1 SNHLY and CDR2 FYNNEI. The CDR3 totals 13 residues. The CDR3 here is CASPGLAANEQFF. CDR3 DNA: TGTGCCAGCCCGGGACTAGCGGCCAATGAGCAGTTCTTC.

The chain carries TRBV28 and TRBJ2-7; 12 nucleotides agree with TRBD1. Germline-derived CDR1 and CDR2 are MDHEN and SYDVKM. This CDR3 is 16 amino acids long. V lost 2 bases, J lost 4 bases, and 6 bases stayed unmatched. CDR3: CASSLTGTGGWYEQYF. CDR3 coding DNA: TGTGCCAGCAGTTTAACCGGGACAGGGGGCTGGTACGAGCAGTACTTC. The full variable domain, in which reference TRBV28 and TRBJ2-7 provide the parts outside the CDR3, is DVKVTQSSRYLVKRTGEKVFLECVQDMDHENMFWYRQDPGLGLRLIYFSYDVKMKEKGDIPEGYSVSREKKERFSLILESASTNQTSMYLCASSLTGTGGWYEQYFGPGTRLTVT.

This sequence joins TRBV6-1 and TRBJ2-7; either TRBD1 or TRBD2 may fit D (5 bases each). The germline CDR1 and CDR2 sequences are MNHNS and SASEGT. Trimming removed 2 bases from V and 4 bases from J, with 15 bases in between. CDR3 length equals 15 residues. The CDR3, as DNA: TGTGCCAGCAGTGAAATGGGACCATCCTCGTACGAGCAGTACTTC. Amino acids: CASSEMGPSSYEQYF.

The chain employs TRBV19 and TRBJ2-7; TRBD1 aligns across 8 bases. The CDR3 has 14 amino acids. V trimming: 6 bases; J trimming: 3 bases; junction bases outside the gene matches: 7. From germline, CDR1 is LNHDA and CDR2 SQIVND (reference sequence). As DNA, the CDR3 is TGTGCCAGTAGCCAGGGGGCGCTTATCTACGAGCAGTACTTC. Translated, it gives CASSQGALIYEQYF.

CDR3 nucleotides: TGTGCCAGCAGCGCGACTAGCGGGAGCTCCTACGAGCAGTACTTC. As protein: CASSATSGSSYEQYF. The chain uses TRBV9 and TRBJ2-7; 12 bases map to TRBD2. The CDR3 covers 15 residues. V lost 3 bases and J lost 0; bases outside the gene matches: 1. CDR1 is SGDLS, CDR2 YYNGEE, per germline.

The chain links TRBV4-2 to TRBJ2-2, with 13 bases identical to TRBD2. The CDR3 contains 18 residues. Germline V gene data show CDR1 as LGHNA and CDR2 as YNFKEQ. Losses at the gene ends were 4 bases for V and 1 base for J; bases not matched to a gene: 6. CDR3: CASSPSGTSGMNTGELFF. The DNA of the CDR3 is TGTGCCAGCAGCCCATCTGGGACTAGCGGGATGAACACCGGGGAGCTGTTTTTT.

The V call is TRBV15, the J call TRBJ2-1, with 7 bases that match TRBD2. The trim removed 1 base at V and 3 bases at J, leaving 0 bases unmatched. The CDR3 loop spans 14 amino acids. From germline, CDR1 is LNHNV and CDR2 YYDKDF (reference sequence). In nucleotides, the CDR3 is TGTGCCACCAGCAGAGGGGACTACTACAATGAGCAGTTCTTC. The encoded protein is CATSRGDYYNEQFF.

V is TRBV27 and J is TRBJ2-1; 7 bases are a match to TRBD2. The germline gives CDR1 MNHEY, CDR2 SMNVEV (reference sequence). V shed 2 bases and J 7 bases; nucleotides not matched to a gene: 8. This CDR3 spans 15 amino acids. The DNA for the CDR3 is TGTGCCAGCAGTTTAGCGGGAGAGTTTCGGAATGAGCAGTTCTTC. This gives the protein CASSLAGEFRNEQFF.

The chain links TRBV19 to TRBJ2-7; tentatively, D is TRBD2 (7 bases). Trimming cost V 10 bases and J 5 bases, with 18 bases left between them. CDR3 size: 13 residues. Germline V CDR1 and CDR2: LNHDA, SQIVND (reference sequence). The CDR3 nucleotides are TGTGCCACTGCGCCCGGGGGGCAGAACGAGCAGTACTTC. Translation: CATAPGGQNEQYF. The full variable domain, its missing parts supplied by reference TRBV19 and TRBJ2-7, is DGGITQSPKYLFRKEGQNVTLSCEQNLNHDAMYWYRQDPGQGLRLIYYSQIVNDFQKGDIAEGYSVSREKKESFPLTVTSAQKNPTAFYLCATAPGGQNEQYFGPGTRLTVT.

In nucleotides, the CDR3 is TGTGCCAGCAGTTTATTGGTGGGTACGATTAATGCAGGGCGATTGTCAGGCTACACCTTC. It translates to CASSLLVGTINAGRLSGYTF. The rearrangement joins TRBV28 to TRBJ1-2; D may be TRBD1 (5 bases). CDR1 and CDR2 from the germline V gene are MDHEN and SYDVKM. The CDR3 has 20 residues. Deletions cut 1 base from V and 8 bases from J, with 32 bases between.

Written as DNA, the CDR3 is TGCGCCAGCAGCCAAGTGGGGACAGGAGGCGAAAAACTGTTTTTT. This encodes CASSQVGTGGEKLFF. The V gene is TRBV4-3, the J gene TRBJ1-4; 8 bases line up with TRBD1. The CDR3 totals 15 residues. V was clipped by 1 base and J by 8 bases; unmatched bases: 6. Germline V gives CDR1 LGHNA, CDR2 YSLEER.

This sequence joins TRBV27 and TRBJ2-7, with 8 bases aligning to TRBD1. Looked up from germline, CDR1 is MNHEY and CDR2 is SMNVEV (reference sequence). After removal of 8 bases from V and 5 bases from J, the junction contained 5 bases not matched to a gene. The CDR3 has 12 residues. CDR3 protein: CASRDRLHEQYF. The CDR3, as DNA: TGTGCCAGCCGGGACAGGCTACACGAGCAGTACTTC.

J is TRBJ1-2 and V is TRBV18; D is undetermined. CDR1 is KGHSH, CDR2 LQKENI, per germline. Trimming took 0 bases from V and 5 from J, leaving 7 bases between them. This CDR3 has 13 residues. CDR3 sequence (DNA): TGTGCCAGCTCACCACCGGCAGAGTATGGCTACACCTTC. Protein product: CASSPPAEYGYTF.

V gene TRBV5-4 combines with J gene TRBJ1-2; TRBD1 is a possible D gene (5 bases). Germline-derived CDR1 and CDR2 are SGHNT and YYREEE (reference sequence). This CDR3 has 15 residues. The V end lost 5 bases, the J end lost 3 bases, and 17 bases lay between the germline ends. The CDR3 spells CASREPYGADYGYTF. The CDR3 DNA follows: TGTGCCAGCAGGGAACCCTATGGGGCGGACTATGGCTACACCTTC.

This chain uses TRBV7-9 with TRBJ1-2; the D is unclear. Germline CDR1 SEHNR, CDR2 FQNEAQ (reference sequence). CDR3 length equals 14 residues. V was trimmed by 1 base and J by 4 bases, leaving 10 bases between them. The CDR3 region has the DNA TGTGCCAGCAGCTTAGATGGGCAGGCCTATGGCTACACCTTC. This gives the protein CASSLDGQAYGYTF.

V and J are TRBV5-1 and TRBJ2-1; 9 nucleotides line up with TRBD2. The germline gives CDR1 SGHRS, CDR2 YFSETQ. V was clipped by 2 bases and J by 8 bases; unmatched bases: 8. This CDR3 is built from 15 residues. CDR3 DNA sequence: TGCGCCAGCAGCTTTGCGGGAGGGCGGGTGGATGAGCAGTTCTTC. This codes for CASSFAGGRVDEQFF.

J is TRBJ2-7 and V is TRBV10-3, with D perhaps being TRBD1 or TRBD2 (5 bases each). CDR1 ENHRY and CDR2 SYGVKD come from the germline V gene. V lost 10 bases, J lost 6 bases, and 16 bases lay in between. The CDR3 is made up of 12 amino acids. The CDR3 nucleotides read TGTGCCACCACGGGGCCGACTGGCGAGCAGTACTTC. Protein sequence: CATTGPTGEQYF.

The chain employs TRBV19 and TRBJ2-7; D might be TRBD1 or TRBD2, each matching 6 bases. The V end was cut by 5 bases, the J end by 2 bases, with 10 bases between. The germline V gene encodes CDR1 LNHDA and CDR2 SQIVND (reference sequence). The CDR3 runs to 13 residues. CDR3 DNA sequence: TGTGCCAGTAGTGCGGGACAAACCTACGAGCAGTACTTC. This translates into CASSAGQTYEQYF.

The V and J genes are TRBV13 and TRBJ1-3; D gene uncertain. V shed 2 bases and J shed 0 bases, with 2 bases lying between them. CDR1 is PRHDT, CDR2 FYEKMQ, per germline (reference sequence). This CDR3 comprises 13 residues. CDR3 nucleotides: TGTGCCAGCAGCTTAAGCTCTGGAAACACCATATATTTT. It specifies CASSLSSGNTIYF. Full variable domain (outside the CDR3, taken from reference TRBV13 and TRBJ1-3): AAGVIQSPRHLIKEKRETATLKCYPIPRHDTVYWYQQGPGQDPQFLISFYEKMQSDKGSIPDRFSAQQFSDYHSELNMSSLELGDSALYFCASSLSSGNTIYFGEGSWLTVV.

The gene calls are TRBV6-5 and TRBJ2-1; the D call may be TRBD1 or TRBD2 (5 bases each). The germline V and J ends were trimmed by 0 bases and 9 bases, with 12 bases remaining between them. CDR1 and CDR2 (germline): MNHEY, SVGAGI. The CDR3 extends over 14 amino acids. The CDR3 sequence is CASSYSRWGSEQFF. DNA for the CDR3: TGTGCCAGCAGTTACTCGCGATGGGGGAGTGAGCAGTTCTTC.

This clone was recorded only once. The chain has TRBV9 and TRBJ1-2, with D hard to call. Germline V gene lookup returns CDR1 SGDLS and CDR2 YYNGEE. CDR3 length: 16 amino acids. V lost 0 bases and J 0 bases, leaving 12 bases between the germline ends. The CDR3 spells CASSVEPFSANYGYTF. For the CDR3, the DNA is TGTGCCAGCAGCGTAGAACCGTTTTCAGCTAACTATGGCTACACCTTC.

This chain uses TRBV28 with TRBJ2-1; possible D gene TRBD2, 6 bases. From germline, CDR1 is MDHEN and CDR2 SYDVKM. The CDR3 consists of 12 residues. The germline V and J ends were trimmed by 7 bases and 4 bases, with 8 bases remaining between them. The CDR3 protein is CASNGGYNEQFF. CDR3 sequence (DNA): TGTGCCAGCAACGGGGGTTACAATGAGCAGTTCTTC.

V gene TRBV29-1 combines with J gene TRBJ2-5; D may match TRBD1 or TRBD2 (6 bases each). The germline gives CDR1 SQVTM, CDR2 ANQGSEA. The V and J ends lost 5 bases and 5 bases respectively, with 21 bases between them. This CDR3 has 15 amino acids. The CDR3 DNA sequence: TGCAGCGTTACGGGGGCCCCACCGTTCGGCGAGACCCAGTACTTC. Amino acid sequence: CSVTGAPPFGETQYF.

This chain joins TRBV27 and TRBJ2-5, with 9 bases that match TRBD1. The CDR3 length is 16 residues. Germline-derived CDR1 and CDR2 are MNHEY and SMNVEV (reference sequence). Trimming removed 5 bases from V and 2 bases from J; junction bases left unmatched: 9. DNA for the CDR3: TGTGCCAGCAGTATCCTCCCGACAGGGGGGCAAGAGACCCAGTACTTC. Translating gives CASSILPTGGQETQYF.

CDR3 sequence: CASSPRTNMWDEQFF. The CDR3 DNA follows: TGTGCCAGCAGCCCACGGACTAACATGTGGGATGAGCAGTTCTTC. The rearrangement links TRBV14 to TRBJ2-1; maybe TRBD2 (6 bases). V was trimmed by 4 bases and J by 8 bases, leaving 18 bases between them. CDR1 is SGHDN, CDR2 FVKESK, per germline. The CDR3 length is 15 residues.

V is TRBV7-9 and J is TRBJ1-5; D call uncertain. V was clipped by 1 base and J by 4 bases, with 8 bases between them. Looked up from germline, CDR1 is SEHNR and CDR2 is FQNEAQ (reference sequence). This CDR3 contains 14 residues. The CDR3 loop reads CASSLGAANQPQHF. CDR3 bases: TGTGCCAGCAGCTTAGGGGCAGCGAATCAGCCCCAGCATTTT.

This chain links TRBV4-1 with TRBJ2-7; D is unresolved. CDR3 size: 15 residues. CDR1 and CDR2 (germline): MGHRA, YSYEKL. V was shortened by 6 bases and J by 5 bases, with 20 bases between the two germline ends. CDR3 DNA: TGCGCCAGCAGGGTCGTGTTAGGTTCGGCGGACGAGCAGTACTTC. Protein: CASRVVLGSADEQYF.